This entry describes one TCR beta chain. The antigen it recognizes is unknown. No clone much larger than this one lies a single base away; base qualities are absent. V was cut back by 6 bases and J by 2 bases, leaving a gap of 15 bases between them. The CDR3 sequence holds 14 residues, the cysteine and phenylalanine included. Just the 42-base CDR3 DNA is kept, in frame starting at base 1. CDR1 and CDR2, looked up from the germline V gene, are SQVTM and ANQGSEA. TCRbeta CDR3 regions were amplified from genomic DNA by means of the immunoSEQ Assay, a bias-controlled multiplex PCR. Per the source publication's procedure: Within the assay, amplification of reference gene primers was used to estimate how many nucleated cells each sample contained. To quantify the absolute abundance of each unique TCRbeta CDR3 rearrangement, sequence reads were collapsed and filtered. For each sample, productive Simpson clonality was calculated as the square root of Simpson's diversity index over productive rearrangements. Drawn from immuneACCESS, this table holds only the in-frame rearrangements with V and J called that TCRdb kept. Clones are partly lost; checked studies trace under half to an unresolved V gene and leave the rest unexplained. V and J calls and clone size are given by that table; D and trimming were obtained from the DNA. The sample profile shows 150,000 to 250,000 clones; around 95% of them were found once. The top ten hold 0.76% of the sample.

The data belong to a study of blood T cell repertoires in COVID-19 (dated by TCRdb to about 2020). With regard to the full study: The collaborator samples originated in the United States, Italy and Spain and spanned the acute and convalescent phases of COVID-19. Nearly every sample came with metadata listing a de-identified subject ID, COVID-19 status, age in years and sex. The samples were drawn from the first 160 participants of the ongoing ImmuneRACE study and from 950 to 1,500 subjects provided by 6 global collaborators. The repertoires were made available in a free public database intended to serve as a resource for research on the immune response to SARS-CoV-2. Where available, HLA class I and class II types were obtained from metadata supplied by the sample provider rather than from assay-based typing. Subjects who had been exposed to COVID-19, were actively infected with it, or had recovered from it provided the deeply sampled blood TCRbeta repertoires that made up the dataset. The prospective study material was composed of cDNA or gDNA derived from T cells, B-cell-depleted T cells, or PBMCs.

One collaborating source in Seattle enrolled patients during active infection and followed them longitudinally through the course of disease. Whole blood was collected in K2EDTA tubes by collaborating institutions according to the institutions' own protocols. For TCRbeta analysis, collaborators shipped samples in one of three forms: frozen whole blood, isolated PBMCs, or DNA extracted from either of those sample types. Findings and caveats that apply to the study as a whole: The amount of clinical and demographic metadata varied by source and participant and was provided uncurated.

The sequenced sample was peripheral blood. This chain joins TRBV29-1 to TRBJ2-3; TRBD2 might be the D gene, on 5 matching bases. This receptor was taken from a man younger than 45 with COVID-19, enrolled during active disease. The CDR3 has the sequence CSVGSVGVTDTQYF. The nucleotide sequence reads TGCAGCGTGGGCAGTGTCGGGGTCACAGATACGCAGTATTTT.